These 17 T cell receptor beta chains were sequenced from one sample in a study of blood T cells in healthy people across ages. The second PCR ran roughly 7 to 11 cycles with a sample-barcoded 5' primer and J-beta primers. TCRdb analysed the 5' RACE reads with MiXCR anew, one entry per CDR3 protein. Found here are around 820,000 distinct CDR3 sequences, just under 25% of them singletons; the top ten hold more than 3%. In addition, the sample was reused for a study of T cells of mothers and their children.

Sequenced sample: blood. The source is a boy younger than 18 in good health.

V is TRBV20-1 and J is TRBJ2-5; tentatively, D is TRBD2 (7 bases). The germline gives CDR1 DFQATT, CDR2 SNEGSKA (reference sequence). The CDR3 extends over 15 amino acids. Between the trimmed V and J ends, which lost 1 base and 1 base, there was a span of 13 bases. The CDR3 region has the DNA TGCAGTGCTAGAGTGGTGGGGGGGCGCCAAGAGACCCAGTACTTC. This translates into CSARVVGGRQETQYF.

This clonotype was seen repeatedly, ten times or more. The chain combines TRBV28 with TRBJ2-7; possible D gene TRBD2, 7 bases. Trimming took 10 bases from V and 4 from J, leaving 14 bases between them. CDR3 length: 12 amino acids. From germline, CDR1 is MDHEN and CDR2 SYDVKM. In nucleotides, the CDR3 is TGTGCCACACAGGGAGGGGTTTACGAGCAGTACTTC. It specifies CATQGGVYEQYF.

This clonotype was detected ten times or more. CDR3 nucleotide sequence: TGTGCCAGCAGCACCCCGGAAGGGGTCTCCCCTAATGAGCAGTTCTTC. It specifies CASSTPEGVSPNEQFF. The genes are TRBV7-8 and TRBJ2-1; weak D call: TRBD1 (5 bases). The ends were cut back, 5 bases at V and 7 bases at J, with 21 bases in the middle. The CDR3 runs to 16 residues. From germline, CDR1 is SGHVS and CDR2 FQNEAQ.

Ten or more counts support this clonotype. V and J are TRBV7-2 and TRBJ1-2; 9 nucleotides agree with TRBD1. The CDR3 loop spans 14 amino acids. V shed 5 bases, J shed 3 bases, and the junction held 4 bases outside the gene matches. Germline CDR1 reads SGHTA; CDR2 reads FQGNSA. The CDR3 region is CASSPGQGYYGYTF. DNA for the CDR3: TGTGCCAGCAGCCCGGGACAGGGATACTATGGCTACACCTTC.

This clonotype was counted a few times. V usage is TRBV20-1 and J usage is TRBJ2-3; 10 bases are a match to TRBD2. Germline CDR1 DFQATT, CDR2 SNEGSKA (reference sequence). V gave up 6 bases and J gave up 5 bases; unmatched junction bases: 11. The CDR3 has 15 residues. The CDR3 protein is CSARSGGAFLDTQYF. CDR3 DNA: TGCAGTGCAAGAAGCGGGGGGGCCTTTCTAGATACGCAGTATTTT.

CDR3 amino acids: CASSDSLGWTLTQETQYF. CDR3 bases: TGTGCCAGCAGTGATTCGTTGGGTTGGACACTTACCCAAGAGACCCAGTACTTC. The chain carries TRBV6-1 and TRBJ2-5, with D perhaps matching TRBD1 (5 bases). The CDR3 extends over 18 amino acids. V was pared by 3 bases and J by 1 base, with 21 bases between. CDR1 is MNHNS and CDR2 is SASEGT in the germline V gene.

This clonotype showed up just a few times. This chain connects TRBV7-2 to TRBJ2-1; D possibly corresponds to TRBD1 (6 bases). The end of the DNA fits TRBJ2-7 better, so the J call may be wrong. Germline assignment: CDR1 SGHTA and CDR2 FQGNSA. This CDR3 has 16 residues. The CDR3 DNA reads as TGTGCCAGCAGCCCCCCCGGGCAGGGGAGCTCCTACGAGCAGTACTTC. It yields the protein CASSPPGQGSSYEQYF.

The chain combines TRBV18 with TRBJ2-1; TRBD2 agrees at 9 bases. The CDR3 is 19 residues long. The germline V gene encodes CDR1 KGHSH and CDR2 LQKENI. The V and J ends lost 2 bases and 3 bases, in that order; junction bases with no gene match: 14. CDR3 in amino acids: CASSPGGLAGTYLYNEQFF. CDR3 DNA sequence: TGTGCCAGCTCACCAGGAGGTCTAGCGGGGACATACCTCTACAATGAGCAGTTCTTC.

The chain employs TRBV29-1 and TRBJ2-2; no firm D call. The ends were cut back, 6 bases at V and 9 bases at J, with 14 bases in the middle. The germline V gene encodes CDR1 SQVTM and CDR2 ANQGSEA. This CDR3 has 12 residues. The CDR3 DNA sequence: TGCAGCGTCTTATTCTCGAACCGGGAGCTGTTTTTT. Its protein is CSVLFSNRELFF.

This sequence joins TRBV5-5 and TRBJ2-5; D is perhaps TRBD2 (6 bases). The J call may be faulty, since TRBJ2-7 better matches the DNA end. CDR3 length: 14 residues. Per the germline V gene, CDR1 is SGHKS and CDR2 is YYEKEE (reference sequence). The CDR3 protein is CASSLVGTPFEQYF. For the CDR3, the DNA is TGTGCCAGCAGCTTGGTTGGGACTCCCTTCGAGCAGTACTTC.

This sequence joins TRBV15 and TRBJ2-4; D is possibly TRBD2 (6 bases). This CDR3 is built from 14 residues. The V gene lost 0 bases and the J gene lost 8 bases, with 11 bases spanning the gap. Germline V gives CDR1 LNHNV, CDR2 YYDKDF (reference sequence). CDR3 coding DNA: TGTGCCACCAGCAGAGATCGGAGGGGTCACATTCAGTACTTC. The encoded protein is CATSRDRRGHIQYF.

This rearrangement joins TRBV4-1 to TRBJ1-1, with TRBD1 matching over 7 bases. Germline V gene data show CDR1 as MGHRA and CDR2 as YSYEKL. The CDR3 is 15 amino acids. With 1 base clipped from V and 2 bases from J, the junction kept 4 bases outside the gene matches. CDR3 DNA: TGCGCCAGCAGCCAAGGCGACAGGGCTAACACTGAAGCTTTCTTT. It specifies CASSQGDRANTEAFF.

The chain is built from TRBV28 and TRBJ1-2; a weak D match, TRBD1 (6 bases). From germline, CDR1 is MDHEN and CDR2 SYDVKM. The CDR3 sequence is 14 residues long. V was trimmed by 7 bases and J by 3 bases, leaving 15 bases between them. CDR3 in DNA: TGTGCCAGCAATCAAGACAGGTTGGACTATGGCTACACCTTC. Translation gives CASNQDRLDYGYTF.

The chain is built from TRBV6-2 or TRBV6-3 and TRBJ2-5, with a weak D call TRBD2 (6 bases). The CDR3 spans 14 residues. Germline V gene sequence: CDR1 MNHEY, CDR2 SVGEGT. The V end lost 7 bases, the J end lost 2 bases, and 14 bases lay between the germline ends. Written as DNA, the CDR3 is TGTGCCAGCACTATGGAGGGGATTCAAGAGACCCAGTACTTC. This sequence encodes CASTMEGIQETQYF.

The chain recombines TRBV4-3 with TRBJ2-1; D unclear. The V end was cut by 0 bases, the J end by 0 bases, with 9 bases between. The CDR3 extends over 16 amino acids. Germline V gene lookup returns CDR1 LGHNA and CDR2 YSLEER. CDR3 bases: TGCGCCAGCAGCCAAGATTTAACGAGCTCCTACAATGAGCAGTTCTTC. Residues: CASSQDLTSSYNEQFF.

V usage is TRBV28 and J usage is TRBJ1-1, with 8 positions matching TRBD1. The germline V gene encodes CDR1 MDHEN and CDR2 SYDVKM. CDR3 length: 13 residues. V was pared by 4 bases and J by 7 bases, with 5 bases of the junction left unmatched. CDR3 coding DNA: TGTGCCAGCAGTTGGGGGACAGGCTATGAAGCTTTCTTT. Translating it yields CASSWGTGYEAFF.

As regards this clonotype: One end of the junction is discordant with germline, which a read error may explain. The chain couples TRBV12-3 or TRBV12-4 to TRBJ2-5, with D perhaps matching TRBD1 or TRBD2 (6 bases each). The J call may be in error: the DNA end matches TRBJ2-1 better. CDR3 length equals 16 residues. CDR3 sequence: CASSSPPGGSCNEQFF. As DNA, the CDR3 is TGTGCCAGCAGTTCCCCCCCCGGGGGCTCCTGCAATGAGCAGTTCTTC.